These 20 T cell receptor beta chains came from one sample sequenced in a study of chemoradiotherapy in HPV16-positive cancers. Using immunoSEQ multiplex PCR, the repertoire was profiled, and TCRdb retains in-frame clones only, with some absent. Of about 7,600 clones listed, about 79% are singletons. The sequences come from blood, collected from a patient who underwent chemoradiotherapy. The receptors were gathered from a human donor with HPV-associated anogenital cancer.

The CDR3 spells CASSTTTYNEQFF. The CDR3 DNA follows: TGTGCCAGTAGTACCACGACCTACAATGAGCAGTTCTTC. The genes are TRBV19 and TRBJ2-1; D is unclear. Trimming stripped 4 bases from V and 2 bases from J, with 6 bases between. CDR1 and CDR2 from the germline V gene are LNHDA and SQIVND (reference sequence). The CDR3 runs 13 residues. Looking up the rest from reference TRBV19 and TRBJ2-1 gives the full variable domain: DGGITQSPKYLFRKEGQNVTLSCEQNLNHDAMYWYRQDPGQGLRLIYYSQIVNDFQKGDIAEGYSVSREKKESFPLTVTSAQKNPTAFYLCASSTTTYNEQFFGPGTRLTVL.

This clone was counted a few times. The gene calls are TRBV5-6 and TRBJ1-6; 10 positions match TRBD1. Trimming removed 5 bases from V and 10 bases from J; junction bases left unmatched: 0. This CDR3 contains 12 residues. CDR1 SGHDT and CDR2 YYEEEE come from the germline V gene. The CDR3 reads CASRTGGSPLHF. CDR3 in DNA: TGTGCCAGCAGGACAGGGGGCTCACCCCTCCACTTT.

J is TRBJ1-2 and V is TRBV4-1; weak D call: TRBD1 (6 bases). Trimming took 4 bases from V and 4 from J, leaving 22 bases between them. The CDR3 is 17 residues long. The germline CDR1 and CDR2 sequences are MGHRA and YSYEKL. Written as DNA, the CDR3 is TGCGCCAGCAGCCCAGAGGGGGTTTGGGAAATCGCCTATGGCTACACCTTC. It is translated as CASSPEGVWEIAYGYTF.

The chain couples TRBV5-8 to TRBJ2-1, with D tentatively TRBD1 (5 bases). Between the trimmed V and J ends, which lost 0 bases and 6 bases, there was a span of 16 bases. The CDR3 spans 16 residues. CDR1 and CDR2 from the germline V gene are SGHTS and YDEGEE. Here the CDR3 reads CASSLDQGRYRNEQFF. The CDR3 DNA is TGTGCCAGCAGCTTGGACCAGGGAAGGTATCGCAATGAGCAGTTCTTC. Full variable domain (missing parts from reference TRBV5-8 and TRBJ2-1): EAGVTQSPTHLIKTRGQQATLRCSPISGHTSVYWYQQALGLGLQFLLWYDEGEERNRGNFPPRFSGRQFPNYSSELNVNALELEDSALYLCASSLDQGRYRNEQFFGPGTRLTVL.

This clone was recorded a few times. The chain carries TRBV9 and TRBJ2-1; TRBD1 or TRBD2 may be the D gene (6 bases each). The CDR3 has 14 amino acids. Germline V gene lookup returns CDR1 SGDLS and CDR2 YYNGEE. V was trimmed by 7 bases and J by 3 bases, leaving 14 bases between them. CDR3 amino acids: CASDGGGNYNEQFF. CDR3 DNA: TGTGCCAGCGATGGAGGGGGTAACTACAATGAGCAGTTCTTC.

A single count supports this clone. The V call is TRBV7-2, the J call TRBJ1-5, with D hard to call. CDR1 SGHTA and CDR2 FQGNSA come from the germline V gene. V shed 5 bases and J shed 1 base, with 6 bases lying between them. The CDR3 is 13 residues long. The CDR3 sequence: CASSRKSNQPQHF. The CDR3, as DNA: TGTGCCAGCAGCCGGAAGAGCAATCAGCCCCAGCATTTT.

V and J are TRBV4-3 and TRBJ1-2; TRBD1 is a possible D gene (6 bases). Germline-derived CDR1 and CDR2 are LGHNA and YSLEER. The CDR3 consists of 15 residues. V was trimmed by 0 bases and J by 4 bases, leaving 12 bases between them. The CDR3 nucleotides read TGCGCCAGCAGCCAAGATGCACAGGGCGGCTATGGCTACACCTTC. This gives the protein CASSQDAQGGYGYTF.

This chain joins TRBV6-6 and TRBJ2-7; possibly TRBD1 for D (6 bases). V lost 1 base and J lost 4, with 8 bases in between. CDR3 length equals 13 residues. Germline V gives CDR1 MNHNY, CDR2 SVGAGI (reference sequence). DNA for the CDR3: TGTGCCAGCAGTTACTATCAGGGGTACGAGCAGTACTTC. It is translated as CASSYYQGYEQYF.

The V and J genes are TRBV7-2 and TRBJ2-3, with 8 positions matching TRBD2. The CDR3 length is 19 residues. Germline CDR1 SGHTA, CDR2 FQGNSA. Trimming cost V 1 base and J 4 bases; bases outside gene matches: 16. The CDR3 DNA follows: TGTGCCAGCAGCTTAGATCGACGTGGGACTAGTTTAATCCCAGATACGCAGTATTTT. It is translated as CASSLDRRGTSLIPDTQYF.

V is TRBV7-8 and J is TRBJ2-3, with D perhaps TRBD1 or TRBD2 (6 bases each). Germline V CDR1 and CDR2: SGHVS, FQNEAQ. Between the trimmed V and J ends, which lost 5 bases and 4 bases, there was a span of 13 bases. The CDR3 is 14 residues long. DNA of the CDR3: TGTGCCAGCAGCCCCTCAGGGGAGGCAGATACGCAGTATTTT. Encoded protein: CASSPSGEADTQYF. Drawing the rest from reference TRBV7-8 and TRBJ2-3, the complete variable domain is GAGVSQSPRYKVAKRGQDVALRCDPISGHVSLFWYQQALGQGPEFLTYFQNEAQLDKSGLPSDRFFAERPEGSVSTLKIQRTQQEDSAVYLCASSPSGEADTQYFGPGTRLTVL.

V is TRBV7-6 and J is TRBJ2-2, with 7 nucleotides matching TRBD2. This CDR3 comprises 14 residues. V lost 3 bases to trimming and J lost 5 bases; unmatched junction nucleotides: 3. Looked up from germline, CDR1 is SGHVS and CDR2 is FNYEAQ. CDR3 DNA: TGTGCCAGCAGCTTCGACGGGGGGACCGGGGAGCTGTTTTTT. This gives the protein CASSFDGGTGELFF. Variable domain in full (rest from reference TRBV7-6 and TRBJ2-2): GAGVSQSPRYKVTKRGQDVALRCDPISGHVSLYWYRQALGQGPEFLTYFNYEAQQDKSGLPNDRFSAERPEGSISTLTIQRTEQRDSAMYRCASSFDGGTGELFFGEGSRLTVL.

The CDR3 bases are TGCAGCGTCGATAGGGGGTCCTCGGCTGGCTACGGCTACACCTTC. It yields the protein CSVDRGSSAGYGYTF. The rearrangement links TRBV29-1 to TRBJ1-2, with D maybe TRBD1 (6 bases). The CDR3 has 15 amino acids. Germline-derived CDR1 and CDR2 are SQVTM and ANQGSEA. The ends were cut back, 6 bases at V and 8 bases at J, with 25 bases in the middle.

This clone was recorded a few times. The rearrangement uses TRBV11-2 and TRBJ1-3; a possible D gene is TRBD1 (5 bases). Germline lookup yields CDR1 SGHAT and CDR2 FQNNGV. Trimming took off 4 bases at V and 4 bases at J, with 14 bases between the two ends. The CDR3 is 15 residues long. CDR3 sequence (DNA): TGTGCCAGCAGCTCTCTCCGGGACCGGGGAAACACCATATATTTT. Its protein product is CASSSLRDRGNTIYF.

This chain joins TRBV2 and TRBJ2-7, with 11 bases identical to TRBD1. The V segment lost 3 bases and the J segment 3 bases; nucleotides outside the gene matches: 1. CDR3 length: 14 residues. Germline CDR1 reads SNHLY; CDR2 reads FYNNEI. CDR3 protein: CASSEGQGDYEQYF. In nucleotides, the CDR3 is TGTGCCAGCAGTGAGGGACAGGGGGACTACGAGCAGTACTTC.

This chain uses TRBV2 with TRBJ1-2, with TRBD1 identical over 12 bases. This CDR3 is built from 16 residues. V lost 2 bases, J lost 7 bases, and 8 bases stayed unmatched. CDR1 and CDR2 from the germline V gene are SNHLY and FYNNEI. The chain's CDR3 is CASSEQRGQGASGYTF. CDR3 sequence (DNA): TGTGCCAGCAGTGAACAGCGGGGACAGGGGGCCTCTGGCTACACCTTC.

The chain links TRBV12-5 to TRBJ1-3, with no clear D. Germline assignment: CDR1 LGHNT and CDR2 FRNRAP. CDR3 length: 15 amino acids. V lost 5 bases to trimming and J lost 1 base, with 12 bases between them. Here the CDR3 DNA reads TGTGCTAGTGGTCTACCACAAGGGTCTGGAAACACCATATATTTT. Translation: CASGLPQGSGNTIYF. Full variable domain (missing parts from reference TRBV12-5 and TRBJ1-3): DARVTQTPRHKVTEMGQEVTMRCQPILGHNTVFWYRQTMMQGLELLAYFRNRAPLDDSGMPKDRFSAEMPDATLATLKIQPSEPRDSAVYFCASGLPQGSGNTIYFGEGSWLTVV.

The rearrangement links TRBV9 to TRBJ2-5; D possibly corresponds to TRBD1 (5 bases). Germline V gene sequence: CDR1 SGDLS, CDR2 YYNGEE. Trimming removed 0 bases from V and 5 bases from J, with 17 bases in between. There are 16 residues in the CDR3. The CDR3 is CASSVDSRVHGETQYF. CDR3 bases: TGTGCCAGCAGCGTAGATAGCAGGGTCCATGGGGAGACCCAGTACTTC.

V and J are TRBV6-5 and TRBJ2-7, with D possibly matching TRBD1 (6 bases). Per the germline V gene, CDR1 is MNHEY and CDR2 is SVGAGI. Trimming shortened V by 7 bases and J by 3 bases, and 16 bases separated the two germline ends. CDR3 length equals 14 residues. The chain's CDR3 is CASKSGTRNYEQYF. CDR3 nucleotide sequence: TGTGCCAGCAAATCCGGGACACGTAACTACGAGCAGTACTTC.

CDR3 in amino acids: CASSPGTANSPLHF. The CDR3 bases are TGTGCCAGCAGTCCTGGGACCGCAAATTCACCCCTCCACTTT. The chain carries TRBV27 and TRBJ1-6, with D possibly matching TRBD1 (5 bases). V lost 5 bases and J lost 7, with 12 bases in between. This CDR3 has 14 amino acids. From germline, CDR1 is MNHEY and CDR2 SMNVEV (reference sequence).

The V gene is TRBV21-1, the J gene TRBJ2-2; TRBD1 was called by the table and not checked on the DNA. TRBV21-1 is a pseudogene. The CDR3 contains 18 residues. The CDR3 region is CASSKVPAGQVNTGELFF. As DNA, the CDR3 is TGTGCCAGCAGCAAAGTCCCCGCGGGACAGGTAAACACCGGGGAGCTGTTTTTT.